This T cell receptor (beta chain) emerged from a study of blood T cell repertoires in COVID-19 (TCRdb year 2020). The study in broad terms: Collaborator samples came from the United States, Italy and Spain and covered acute and convalescent phases of COVID-19. The prospective study material was composed of cDNA or gDNA derived from T cells, B-cell-depleted T cells, or PBMCs. Deeply sampled blood TCRbeta repertoires from subjects exposed to, actively infected with, or recovered from COVID-19 were included in the dataset. The repertoires were released in a freely available public database meant as a resource for research on the immune response to SARS-CoV-2. The samples were drawn from the first 160 participants of the ongoing ImmuneRACE study and from 950 to 1,500 subjects provided by 6 global collaborators. The sample metadata nearly always contained a de-identified subject ID, COVID-19 status, age in years and sex. Where available, HLA class I and class II types were taken from metadata supplied by the sample provider and were not determined by assay-based typing. Study-wide conclusions, independent of this receptor: The quantity of clinical and demographic metadata differed by source and by participant and was supplied without curation.

To note about this clone: The antigen this receptor binds is unknown. One base away there is no much larger clone; base qualities are not given.

TCRbeta CDR3 regions were amplified from genomic DNA using the immunoSEQ Assay, a bias-controlled multiplex PCR. The original pipeline was this. Within the assay, amplification of reference gene primers was used to estimate how many nucleated cells each sample contained. To quantify the absolute abundance of each unique TCRbeta CDR3 rearrangement, sequence reads were collapsed and filtered. For each sample, productive Simpson clonality was calculated as the square root of Simpson's diversity index over productive rearrangements. TCRdb took over this immuneACCESS table, retaining in-frame rearrangements with V and J assigned. Such tables are incomplete; in checked studies, under half of the missing clones stem from an unresolved V gene, and the remainder is unexplained. V and J calls and clone size follow that table, whereas D and trimming were derived from the DNA. The sample data list a few hundred thousand clones, and around 84% of these were observed just once. The leading ten clones occupy roughly 18% of the sample.

The collaborating institutions used their own protocols to collect whole blood in K2EDTA tubes. For TCRbeta analysis, collaborator samples were shipped as frozen whole blood, as isolated PBMCs, or as DNA extracted from either sample type. The TCR comes from a woman older than 75 with active or convalescent COVID-19. Sequenced material: peripheral blood.

The DNA sequence reads TGTGCCAGCAGGCCGGGACAGGGGTCCTACGAGCAGTACTTC. This codes for CASRPGQGSYEQYF. The chain was built from TRBV6-5 and TRBJ2-7; 10 nucleotides in the junction match TRBD1. The CDR3 spans 14 residues, from the cysteine through the phenylalanine. Left in the record is the CDR3 DNA by itself, 42 bases read in frame from the first base. The junction shows trimming of 6 bases on V and 1 base on J, and the gene matches do not reach 3 bases of it. CDR1 is given as MNHEY and CDR2 as SVGAGI, both from the germline V gene.